Listed here is a single T cell receptor (beta chain). This sample was taken from a study of blood T cell repertoires in COVID-19. Study context: T cells, B-cell-depleted T cells, or PBMCs provided the cDNA or gDNA that served as material.

Enrollees, roughly 18 to 90 years old, lived in 24 US areas. Two negative PCRs, clearance, or symptom resolution characterized the recovered Cohort 3 donors. Germline CDR1 is MGHRA and CDR2 is YSYEKL. V dropped 1 base and J dropped 7 bases, with 14 bases sitting between them. The CDR3 covers 14 residues. How the authors handled the data: Scientists estimated how many nucleated cells there were by amplifying reference gene primers. TCRdb's table, derived via immunoSEQ multiplex PCR, lists solely in-frame clones and lacks some. V and J calls and clone size are copied from that table; D and trimming were computed from the DNA. Altogether about 180,000 clones are present, 86% being singletons, with the ten largest covering over 7%.

The receptor's source is a woman younger than 45 who had recovered from COVID-19. V usage is TRBV4-1 and J usage is TRBJ2-7, with D possibly being TRBD1 (5 bases). Sequencing was performed on PBMCs or T cells enriched from blood (not recorded which). The CDR3 loop is CASSQVDSVEEQYF. The DNA for the CDR3 is TGCGCCAGCAGCCAAGTTGACAGTGTAGAGGAGCAGTACTTC.